The 9 T cell receptor beta chains in this list originate from one sample, sequenced in a study of blood T cell repertoires in COVID-19. This table comes from immunoSEQ multiplex PCR, and its TCRdb copy is limited to in-frame clones, with some not included. Here the sample spans around 280,000 clones, 86% being singletons. What was sequenced was peripheral blood. These receptors were collected from a woman in her thirties who had recovered from COVID-19.

Note on this clone: Other DNA sequences in the same sample also yield this CDR3. This chain connects TRBV6-2 or TRBV6-3 to TRBJ1-1, with D possibly being TRBD1 (5 bases). The V end was cut by 5 bases, the J end by 0 bases, with 10 bases between. The V gene's germline CDR1 is MNHEY and CDR2 SVGEGT. The CDR3 contains 14 residues. The CDR3 region is CASSRGGLNTEAFF. The CDR3 coding sequence is TGTGCCAGCAGTCGGGGGGGACTGAACACTGAAGCTTTCTTT.

The chain has TRBV5-5 and TRBJ2-7, with 8 bases fitting TRBD2. The CDR3 is 14 residues long. V was clipped by 4 bases and J by 0 bases; unmatched bases: 3. CDR1 and CDR2 (germline): SGHKS, YYEKEE (reference sequence). The CDR3 spells CASSPGGDSYEQYF. The DNA for the CDR3 is TGTGCCAGCAGCCCCGGGGGGGACTCCTACGAGCAGTACTTC.

The table lists this clone with a count of one. This chain links TRBV2 with TRBJ2-7; a possible D gene is TRBD2 (5 bases). This CDR3 spans 17 amino acids. The V gene's germline CDR1 is SNHLY and CDR2 FYNNEI. The V end lost 5 bases, the J end lost 0 bases, and 20 bases lay between the germline ends. CDR3 DNA sequence: TGTGCCAGCAGTTGGCCCCCGAGCGGAATAATCTCCTACGAGCAGTACTTC. Translating it yields CASSWPPSGIISYEQYF.

The V and J genes are TRBV28 and TRBJ2-7; perhaps TRBD1 as D (5 bases). From germline, CDR1 is MDHEN and CDR2 SYDVKM. Trimming stripped 3 bases from V and 3 bases from J, with 12 bases between. The length of the CDR3 is 14 residues. The CDR3 loop reads CASSFSSRDYEQYF. Written as DNA, the CDR3 is TGTGCCAGCAGTTTTTCCTCCAGGGACTACGAGCAGTACTTC.

The gene calls are TRBV3-1 (or the pseudogene TRBV3-2) and TRBJ2-7; 9 bases match TRBD2. The CDR3 spans 15 residues. V lost 4 bases to trimming and J lost 9 bases; unmatched junction nucleotides: 13. Per the germline V gene, CDR1 is LGHDT and CDR2 is YNNKEL (reference sequence). CDR3 sequence: CASSPRRGGPTPQYF. Here the CDR3 DNA reads TGTGCCAGCAGCCCAAGGCGGGGGGGTCCTACGCCGCAGTACTTC.

V usage is TRBV10-3 and J usage is TRBJ2-5; no clear D gene. The CDR3 loop spans 13 amino acids. Germline CDR1 ENHRY, CDR2 SYGVKD. The V and J ends lost 2 bases and 4 bases respectively, with 8 bases between them. The CDR3 nucleotides are TGTGCCATCAGTGAGGCAGGTGGAGAGACCCAGTACTTC. Amino acids: CAISEAGGETQYF.

The chain has TRBV5-1 and TRBJ2-1, with D possibly matching TRBD1 (5 bases). Germline lookup yields CDR1 SGHRS and CDR2 YFSETQ. V was trimmed by 1 base and J by 5 bases, leaving 10 bases between them. The CDR3 has 14 amino acids. DNA for the CDR3: TGCGCCAGCAGCTTGACTCAGGGTAACAATGAGCAGTTCTTC. The encoded protein is CASSLTQGNNEQFF.

The V call is TRBV4-3, the J call TRBJ2-5; D unresolved. Germline V gene sequence: CDR1 LGHNA, CDR2 YSLEER. Trimming cost V 3 bases and J 4 bases, with 12 bases left between them. This CDR3 comprises 14 residues. The DNA of the CDR3 is TGCGCCAGCAGCCATATACTAAGCCCAGAGACCCAGTACTTC. As protein: CASSHILSPETQYF.

The chain uses TRBV5-1 and TRBJ2-5, with 7 bases identical to TRBD1. Germline lookup yields CDR1 SGHRS and CDR2 YFSETQ. The ends lost 3 bases at V and 5 bases at J; junction bases unmatched: 7. CDR3 size: 14 residues. As DNA, the CDR3 is TGCGCCAGCAGCTCGGGGACAGTTGGGGAGACCCAGTACTTC. It is translated as CASSSGTVGETQYF.